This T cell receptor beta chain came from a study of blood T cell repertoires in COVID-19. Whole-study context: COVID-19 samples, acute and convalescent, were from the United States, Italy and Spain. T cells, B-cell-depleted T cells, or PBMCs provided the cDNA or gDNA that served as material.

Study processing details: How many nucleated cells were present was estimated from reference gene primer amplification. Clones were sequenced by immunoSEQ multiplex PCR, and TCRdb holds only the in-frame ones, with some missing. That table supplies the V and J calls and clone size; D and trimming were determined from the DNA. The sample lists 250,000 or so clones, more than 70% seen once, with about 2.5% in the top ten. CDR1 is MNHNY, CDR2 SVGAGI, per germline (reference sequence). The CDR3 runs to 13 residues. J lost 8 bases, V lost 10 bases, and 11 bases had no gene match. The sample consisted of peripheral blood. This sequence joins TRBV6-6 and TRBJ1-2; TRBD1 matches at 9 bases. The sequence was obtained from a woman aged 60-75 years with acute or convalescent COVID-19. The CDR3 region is CATQGGQGLGYTF. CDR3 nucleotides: TGTGCCACGCAGGGGGGACAGGGCCTCGGCTACACCTTC.